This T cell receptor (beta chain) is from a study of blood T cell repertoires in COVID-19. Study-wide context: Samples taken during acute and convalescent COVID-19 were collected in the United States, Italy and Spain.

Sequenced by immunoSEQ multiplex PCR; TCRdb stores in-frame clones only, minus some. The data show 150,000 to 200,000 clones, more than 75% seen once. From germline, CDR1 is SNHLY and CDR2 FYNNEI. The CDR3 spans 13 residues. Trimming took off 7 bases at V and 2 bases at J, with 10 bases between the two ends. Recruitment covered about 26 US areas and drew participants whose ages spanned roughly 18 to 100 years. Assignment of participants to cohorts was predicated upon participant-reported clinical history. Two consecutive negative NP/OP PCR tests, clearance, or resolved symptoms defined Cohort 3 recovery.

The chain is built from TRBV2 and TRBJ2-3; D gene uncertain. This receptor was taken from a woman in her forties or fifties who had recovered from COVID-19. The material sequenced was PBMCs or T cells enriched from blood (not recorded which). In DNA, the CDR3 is TGTGCCAGCACCAAAATCAACACAGATACGCAGTATTTT. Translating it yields CASTKINTDTQYF. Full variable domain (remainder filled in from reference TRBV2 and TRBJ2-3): EPEVTQTPSHQVTQMGQEVILRCVPISNHLYFYWYRQILGQKVEFLVSFYNNEISEKSEIFDDQFSVERPDGSNFTLKIRSTKLEDSAMYFCASTKINTDTQYFGPGTRLTVL.